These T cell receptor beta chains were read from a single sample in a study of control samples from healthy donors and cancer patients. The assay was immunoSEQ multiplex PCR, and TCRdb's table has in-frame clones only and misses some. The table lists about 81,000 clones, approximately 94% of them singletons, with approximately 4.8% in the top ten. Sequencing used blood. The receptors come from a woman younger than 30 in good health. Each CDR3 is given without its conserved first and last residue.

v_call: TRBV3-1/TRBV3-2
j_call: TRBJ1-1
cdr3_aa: ASSRAGTGTEAF

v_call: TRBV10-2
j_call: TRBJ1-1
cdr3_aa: ASSEGDLTEAF

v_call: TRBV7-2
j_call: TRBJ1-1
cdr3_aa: ASSSNRVATEAF

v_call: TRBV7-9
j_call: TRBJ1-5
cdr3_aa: ASSLDGAGGGQPQH

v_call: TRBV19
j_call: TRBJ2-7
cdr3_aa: ASSIGGGGGYEQY

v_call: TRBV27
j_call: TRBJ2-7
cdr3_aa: ASSSRTGYWWEQY

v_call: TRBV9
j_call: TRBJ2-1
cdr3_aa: ASSEGITYNEQF

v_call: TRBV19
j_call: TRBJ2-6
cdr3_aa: ASSIGSAGANVLT

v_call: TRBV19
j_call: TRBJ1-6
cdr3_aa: ASSMAGASSPLH

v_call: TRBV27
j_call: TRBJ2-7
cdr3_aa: ASSFGGAYVLSEQY

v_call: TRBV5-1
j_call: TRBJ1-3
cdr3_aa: ASSLEGLGGNTIY

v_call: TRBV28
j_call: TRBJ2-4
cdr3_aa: ASSADSRGKNIQY

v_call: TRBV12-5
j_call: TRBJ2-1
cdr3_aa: ASQQGASYNEQF

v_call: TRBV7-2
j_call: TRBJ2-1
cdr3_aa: ASSLSPGLAGAGEQF

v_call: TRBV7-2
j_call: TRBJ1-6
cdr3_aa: ASGRQNNSPLH

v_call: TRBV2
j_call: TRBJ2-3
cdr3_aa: ASRSKVGGTDTQY

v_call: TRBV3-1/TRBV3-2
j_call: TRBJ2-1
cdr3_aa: ASSQGQVGLAGILGRDEQF

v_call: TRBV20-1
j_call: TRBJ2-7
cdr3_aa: SASFAGDTTGYEQY

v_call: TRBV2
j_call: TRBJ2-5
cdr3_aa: ASSEPSGPQETQY

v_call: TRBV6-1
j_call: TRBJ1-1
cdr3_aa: ASSELTVAGAF

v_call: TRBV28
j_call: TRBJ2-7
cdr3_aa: ASTRPLSSYEQY

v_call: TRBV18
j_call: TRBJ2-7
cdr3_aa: ASPRGVAEYEQY

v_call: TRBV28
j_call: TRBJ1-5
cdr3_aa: ASRNRVQPQH

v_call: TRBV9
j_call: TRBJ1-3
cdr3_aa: ASSGTGGGNTIY

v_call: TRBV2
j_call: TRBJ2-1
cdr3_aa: ASIEALHNEQF

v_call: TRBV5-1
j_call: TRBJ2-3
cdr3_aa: ASSLDDYILTDTQY

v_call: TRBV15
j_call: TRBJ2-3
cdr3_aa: ATGTGGASTDTQY

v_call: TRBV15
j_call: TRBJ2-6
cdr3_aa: ATSRGGSGANVLT

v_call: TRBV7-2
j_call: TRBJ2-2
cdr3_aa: ASNLFSGRATGELF

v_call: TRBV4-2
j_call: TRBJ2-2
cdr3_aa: ASSPRGEAGELF

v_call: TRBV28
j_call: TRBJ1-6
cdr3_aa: ASSSGLDRVNSPLH